This T cell receptor beta chain was sequenced for a study of OX40 agonist ivuxolimab in advanced cancers. The overall study: Every patient in dose escalation had hepatocellular carcinoma, melanoma, renal cell or head and neck cancer. Those enrolled were 80% to 85% male, with a mean age of roughly 60 years and ages from roughly 20 to 85.

Clones were read by immunoSEQ multiplex PCR, and TCRdb kept only the in-frame ones, dropping some. The table includes under 25,000 clones, 80% to 90% detected once. V gave up 6 bases and J gave up 3 bases; unmatched junction bases: 5. The germline gives CDR1 SGDLS, CDR2 YYNGEE. The CDR3 has 14 amino acids. This chain joins TRBV9 and TRBJ2-1; 8 bases match TRBD2. This sequence originates from an adult with an advanced solid tumor such as melanoma, head and neck, liver or kidney cancer. Here the sequenced sample was CD4+ or CD8+ T cells sorted from blood, taken in a trial of the OX40 agonist ivuxolimab. CDR3 protein: CASTLSGDYNEQFF. The CDR3 DNA follows: TGTGCCAGCACCCTTAGCGGGGACTACAATGAGCAGTTCTTC.